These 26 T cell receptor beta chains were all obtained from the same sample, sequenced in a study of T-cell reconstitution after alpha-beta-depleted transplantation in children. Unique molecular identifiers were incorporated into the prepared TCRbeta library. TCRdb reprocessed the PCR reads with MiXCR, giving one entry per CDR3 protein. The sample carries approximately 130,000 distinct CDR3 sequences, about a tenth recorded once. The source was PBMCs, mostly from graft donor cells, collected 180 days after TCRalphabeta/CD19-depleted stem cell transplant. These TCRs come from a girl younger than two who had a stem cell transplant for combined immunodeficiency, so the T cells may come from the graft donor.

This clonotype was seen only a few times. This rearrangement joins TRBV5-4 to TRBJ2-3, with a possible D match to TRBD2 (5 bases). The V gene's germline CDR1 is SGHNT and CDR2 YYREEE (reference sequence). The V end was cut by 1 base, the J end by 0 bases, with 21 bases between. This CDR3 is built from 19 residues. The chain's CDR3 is CASSLYGIPGRTSTDTQYF. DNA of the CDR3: TGTGCCAGCAGCTTGTATGGTATTCCCGGACGGACTAGCACAGATACGCAGTATTTT.

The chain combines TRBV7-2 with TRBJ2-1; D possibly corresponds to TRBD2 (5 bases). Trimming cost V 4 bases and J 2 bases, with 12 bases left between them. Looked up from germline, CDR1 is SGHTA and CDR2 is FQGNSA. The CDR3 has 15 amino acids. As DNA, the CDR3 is TGTGCCAGCAGCTCTCAAATCGGGACCTACAATGAGCAGTTCTTC. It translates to CASSSQIGTYNEQFF.

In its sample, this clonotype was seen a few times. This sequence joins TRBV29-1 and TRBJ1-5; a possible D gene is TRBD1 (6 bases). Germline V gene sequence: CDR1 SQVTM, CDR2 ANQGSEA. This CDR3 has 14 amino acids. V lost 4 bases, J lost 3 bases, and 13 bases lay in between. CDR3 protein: CSVAVGDTNQPQHF. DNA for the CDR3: TGCAGCGTTGCCGTAGGGGACACCAATCAGCCCCAGCATTTT.

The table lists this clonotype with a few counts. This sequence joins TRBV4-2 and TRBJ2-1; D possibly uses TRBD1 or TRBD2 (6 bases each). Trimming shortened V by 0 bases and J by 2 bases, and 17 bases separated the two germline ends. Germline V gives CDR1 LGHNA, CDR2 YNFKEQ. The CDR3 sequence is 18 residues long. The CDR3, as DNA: TGTGCCAGCAGCCAAGAGGGGGGATACAGGGAGGCCTACAATGAGCAGTTCTTC. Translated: CASSQEGGYREAYNEQFF.

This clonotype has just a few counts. The CDR3 loop is CASSELGRTDTQYF. In DNA form, the CDR3 reads TGTGCCAGCAGTGAATTAGGGAGAACAGATACGCAGTATTTT. The V and J genes are TRBV25-1 and TRBJ2-3, with D possibly being TRBD2 (5 bases). CDR3 length: 14 residues. Per the germline V gene, CDR1 is MGHDK and CDR2 is SYGVNS. Trimming shortened V by 1 base and J by 3 bases, and 8 bases separated the two germline ends.

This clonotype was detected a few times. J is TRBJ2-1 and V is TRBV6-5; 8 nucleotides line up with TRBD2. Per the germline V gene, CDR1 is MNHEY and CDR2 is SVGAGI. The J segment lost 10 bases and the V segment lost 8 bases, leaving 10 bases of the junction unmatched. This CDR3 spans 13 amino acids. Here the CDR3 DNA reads TGTGCCAGCCGGAGAGGCGGGGGGTACGAGCAGTTCTTC. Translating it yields CASRRGGGYEQFF.

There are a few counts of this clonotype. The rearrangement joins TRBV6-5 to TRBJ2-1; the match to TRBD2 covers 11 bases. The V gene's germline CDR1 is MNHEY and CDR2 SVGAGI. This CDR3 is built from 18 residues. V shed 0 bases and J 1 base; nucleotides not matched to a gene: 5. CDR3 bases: TGTGCCAGCAGTTACTCCCTCGCTAGCGGGAGGTCCTACAATGAGCAGTTCTTC. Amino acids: CASSYSLASGRSYNEQFF.

The CDR3 loop reads CAISESLRNSPLHF. For the CDR3, the DNA is TGTGCCATCAGTGAGTCCCTGAGGAATTCACCCCTCCACTTT. This rearrangement joins TRBV10-3 to TRBJ1-6; no clear D. V lost 0 bases, J lost 7 bases, and 7 bases lay in between. Germline V gives CDR1 ENHRY, CDR2 SYGVKD. This CDR3 has 14 amino acids.

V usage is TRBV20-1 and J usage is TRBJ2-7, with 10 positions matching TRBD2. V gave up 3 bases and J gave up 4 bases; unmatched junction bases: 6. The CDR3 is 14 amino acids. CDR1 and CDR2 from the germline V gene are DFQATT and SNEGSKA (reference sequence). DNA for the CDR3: TGCAGTGCTAGTAGCGGGAGGACCATTTACGAGCAGTACTTC. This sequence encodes CSASSGRTIYEQYF.

The CDR3 nucleotides are TGTGCCAGCAGCCGACTTCCTGGCACTGAAGCTTTCTTT. It translates to CASSRLPGTEAFF. V and J are TRBV3-1 and TRBJ1-1; D gene ambiguous. This CDR3 has 13 residues. Germline assignment: CDR1 LGHDT and CDR2 YNNKEL (reference sequence). The V end was cut by 4 bases, the J end by 4 bases, with 10 bases between.

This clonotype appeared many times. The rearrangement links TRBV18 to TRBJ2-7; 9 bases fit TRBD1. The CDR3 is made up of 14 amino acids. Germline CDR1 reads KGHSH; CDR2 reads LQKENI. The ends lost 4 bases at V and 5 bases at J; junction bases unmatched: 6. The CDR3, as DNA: TGTGCCAGCTCACGCTCGGGACAGGGCCACGAGCAGTACTTC. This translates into CASSRSGQGHEQYF. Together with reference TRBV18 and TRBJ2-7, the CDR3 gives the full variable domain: NAGVMQNPRHLVRRRGQEARLRCSPMKGHSHVYWYRQLPEEGLKFMVYLQKENIIDESGMPKERFSAEFPKEGPSILRIQQVVRGDSAAYFCASSRSGQGHEQYFGPGTRLTVT.

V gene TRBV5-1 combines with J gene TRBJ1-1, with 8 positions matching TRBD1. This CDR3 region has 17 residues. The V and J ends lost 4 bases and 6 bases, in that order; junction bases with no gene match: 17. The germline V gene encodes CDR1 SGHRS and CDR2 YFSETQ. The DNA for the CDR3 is TGCGCCAGCAGCGCTGACAGGGGCCCGTTTGGAGACGCTGAAGCTTTCTTT. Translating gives CASSADRGPFGDAEAFF.

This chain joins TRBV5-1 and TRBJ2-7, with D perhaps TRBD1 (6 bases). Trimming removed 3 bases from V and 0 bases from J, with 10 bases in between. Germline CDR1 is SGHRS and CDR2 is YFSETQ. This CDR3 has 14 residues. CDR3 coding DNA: TGCGCCAGCAGCTCAGGACAGCGCTCCTACGAGCAGTACTTC. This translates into CASSSGQRSYEQYF.

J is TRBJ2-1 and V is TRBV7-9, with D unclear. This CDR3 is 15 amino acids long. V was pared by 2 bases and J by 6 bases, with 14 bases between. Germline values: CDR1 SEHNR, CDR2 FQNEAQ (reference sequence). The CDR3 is CASSLWLRITNEQFF. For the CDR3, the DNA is TGTGCCAGCAGCTTATGGCTAAGAATTACCAATGAGCAGTTCTTC.

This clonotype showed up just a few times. The chain's CDR3 is CSAEQGPGNTIYF. The CDR3 bases are TGCAGTGCGGAACAGGGACCAGGAAACACCATATATTTT. The chain is built from TRBV20-1 and TRBJ1-3; a possible D gene is TRBD1 (6 bases). The length of the CDR3 is 13 residues. Trimming cost V 6 bases and J 4 bases, with 13 bases left between them. The V gene's germline CDR1 is DFQATT and CDR2 SNEGSKA (reference sequence).

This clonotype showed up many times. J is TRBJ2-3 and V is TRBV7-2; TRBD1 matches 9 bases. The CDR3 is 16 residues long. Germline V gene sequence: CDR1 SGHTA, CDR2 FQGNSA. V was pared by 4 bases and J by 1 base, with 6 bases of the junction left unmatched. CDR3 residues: CASSYVTGGGTDTQYF. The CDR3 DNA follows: TGTGCCAGCAGCTACGTGACAGGGGGAGGCACAGATACGCAGTATTTT.

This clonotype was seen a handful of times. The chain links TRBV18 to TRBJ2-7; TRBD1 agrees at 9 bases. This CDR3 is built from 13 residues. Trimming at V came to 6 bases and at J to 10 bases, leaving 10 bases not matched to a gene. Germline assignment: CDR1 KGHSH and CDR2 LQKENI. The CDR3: CASSDGTGSRQYF. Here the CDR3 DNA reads TGTGCCAGCTCCGACGGGACAGGGAGTCGTCAGTACTTC.

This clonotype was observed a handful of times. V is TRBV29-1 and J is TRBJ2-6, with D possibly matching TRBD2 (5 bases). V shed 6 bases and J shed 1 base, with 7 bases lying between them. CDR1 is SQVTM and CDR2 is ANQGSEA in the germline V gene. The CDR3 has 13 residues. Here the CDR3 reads CSVRRSGANVLTF. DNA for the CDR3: TGCAGCGTACGGAGGTCTGGGGCCAACGTCCTGACTTTC.

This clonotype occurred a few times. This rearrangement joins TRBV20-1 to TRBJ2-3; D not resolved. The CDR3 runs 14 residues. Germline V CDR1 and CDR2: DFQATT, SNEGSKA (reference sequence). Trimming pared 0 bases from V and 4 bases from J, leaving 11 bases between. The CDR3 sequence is CSARDRAYPDTQYF. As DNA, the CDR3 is TGCAGTGCTAGAGATAGGGCCTACCCAGATACGCAGTATTTT.

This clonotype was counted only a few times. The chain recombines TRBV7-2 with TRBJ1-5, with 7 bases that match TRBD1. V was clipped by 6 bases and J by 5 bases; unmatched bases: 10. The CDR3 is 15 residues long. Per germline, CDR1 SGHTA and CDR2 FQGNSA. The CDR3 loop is CASRLTGQADQPQHF. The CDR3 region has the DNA TGTGCCAGCAGACTTACCGGACAGGCTGATCAGCCCCAGCATTTT.

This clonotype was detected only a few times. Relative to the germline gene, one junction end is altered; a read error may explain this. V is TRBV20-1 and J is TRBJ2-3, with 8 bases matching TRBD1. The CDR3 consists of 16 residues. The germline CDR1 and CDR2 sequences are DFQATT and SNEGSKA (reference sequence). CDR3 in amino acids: CSVRPRGLIGTDTQYF. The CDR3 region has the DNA TGCAGTGTTAGACCCAGGGGGCTTATTGGCACAGATACGCAGTATTTT.

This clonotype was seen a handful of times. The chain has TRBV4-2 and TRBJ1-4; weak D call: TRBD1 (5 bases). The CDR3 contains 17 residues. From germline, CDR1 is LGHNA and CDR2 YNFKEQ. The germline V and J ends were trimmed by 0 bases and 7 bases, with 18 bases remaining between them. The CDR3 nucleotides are TGTGCCAGCAGCCAAGATCGCCTCAGGGTTTGGTCTGAAAAACTGTTTTTT. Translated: CASSQDRLRVWSEKLFF.

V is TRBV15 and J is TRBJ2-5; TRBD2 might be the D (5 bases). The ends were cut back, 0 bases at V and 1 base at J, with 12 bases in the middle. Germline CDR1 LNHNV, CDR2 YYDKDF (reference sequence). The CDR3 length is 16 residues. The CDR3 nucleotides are TGTGCCACCAGCAGAGATCGACCGGGGTTCCAAGAGACCCAGTACTTC. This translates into CATSRDRPGFQETQYF. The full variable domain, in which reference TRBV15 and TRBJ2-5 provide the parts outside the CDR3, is DAMVIQNPRYQVTQFGKPVTLSCSQTLNHNVMYWYQQKSSQAPKLLFHYYDKDFNNEADTPDNFQSRRPNTSFCFLDIRSPGLGDTAMYLCATSRDRPGFQETQYFGPGTRLLVL.

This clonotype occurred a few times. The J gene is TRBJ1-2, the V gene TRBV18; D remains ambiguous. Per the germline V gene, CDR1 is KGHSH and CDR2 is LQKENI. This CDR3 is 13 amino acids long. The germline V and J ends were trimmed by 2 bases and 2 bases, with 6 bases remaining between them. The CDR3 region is CASSPGTNYGYTF. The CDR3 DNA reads TGTGCCAGCTCACCAGGCACCAACTATGGCTACACCTTC.

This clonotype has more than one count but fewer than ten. As DNA, the CDR3 is TGTGCCAGCAGCCCCCCTACGGACCCTAGGCGCACAGATACGCAGTATTTT. Residues: CASSPPTDPRRTDTQYF. The V call is TRBV7-2, the J call TRBJ2-3; D uncertain. The CDR3 spans 17 residues. Germline values: CDR1 SGHTA, CDR2 FQGNSA. Trimming removed 5 bases at V and 1 base at J, with 19 bases between.

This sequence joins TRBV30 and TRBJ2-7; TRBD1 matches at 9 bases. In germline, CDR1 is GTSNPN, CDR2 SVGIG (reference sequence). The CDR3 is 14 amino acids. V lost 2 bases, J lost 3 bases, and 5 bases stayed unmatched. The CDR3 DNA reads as TGTGCCTGGAGTCCCGGGACAGGGTACTACGAGCAGTACTTC. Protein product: CAWSPGTGYYEQYF.